What follows describes a single T cell receptor beta chain. Using immunoSEQ multiplex PCR, the repertoire was profiled, and TCRdb retains in-frame clones only, with some absent. The table has more than 65,000 clones, around 84% seen once. This entry is derived from a study of OX40 agonist ivuxolimab in advanced cancers. Trimming took 1 base from V and 1 from J, leaving 10 bases between them. CDR3 length: 15 amino acids. The germline CDR1 and CDR2 sequences are MNHEY and SMNVEV (reference sequence). This chain uses TRBV27 with TRBJ1-1; D gene unclear. The sequence was collected from an adult with an advanced solid tumor such as melanoma, head and neck, liver or kidney cancer. The sample consisted of CD4+ or CD8+ T cells sorted from blood, taken in a trial of the OX40 agonist ivuxolimab. The CDR3 bases are TGTGCCAGCAGTTTATTACCGGGGTCGAACACTGAAGCTTTCTTT. Translating gives CASSLLPGSNTEAFF.